These T cell receptor beta chains were read from a single sample in a study of T cell responses to AZD1222 COVID-19 vaccine. The method was immunoSEQ multiplex PCR; TCRdb's version includes in-frame clones alone and lacks a portion of them. The repertoire holds about 140,000 clones, with 80% to 90% as singletons. The sample here was peripheral blood, taken on day 0 of AZD1222 vaccination. The receptors stem from an adult in good health. Each CDR3 is given with its conserved first and last residue. The order of the fields is V gene, J gene, D gene, clone size, CDR3 DNA, CDR3 protein. The D gene is left open where the match is weak. Size values are once, few and many counts, or a class for expanded clones, and some rows have none.

>TRBV6-2/TRBV6-3|TRBJ1-1|NA|NA
TGTGCCAGCAGTTACCCCGAACAAACTGAAGCTTTCTTT
CASSYPEQTEAFF
>TRBV4-1|TRBJ1-1|NA|NA
TGCGCCAGCAGCCGGAATACATTACAGGGCCTTAACACTGAAGCTTTCTTT
CASSRNTLQGLNTEAFF
>TRBV15|TRBJ2-7|NA|many
TGTGCCACCAGCAGAGAGAAGGTGCCCATCAGCGAGCAGTACTTC
CATSREKVPISEQYF
>TRBV7-2|TRBJ1-4|NA|NA
TGTGCCAGCAGCTTACGGGCAGGCAGAAATGAAAAACTGTTTTTT
CASSLRAGRNEKLFF
>TRBV29-1|TRBJ1-1|NA|NA
TGCAGCGTTGTCCCCGAAGCTTTGGCTGAAGCTTTCTTT
CSVVPEALAEAFF
>TRBV5-1|TRBJ2-1|TRBD1|NA
TGCGCCAGCAGCCCCGGGACAGGGGGCGGCTATGAGCAGTTCTTC
CASSPGTGGGYEQFF
>TRBV30|TRBJ1-1|NA|NA
TGTGCCTGGAGCGTCTGGAACACTGAAGCTTTCTTT
CAWSVWNTEAFF
>TRBV3-1/TRBV3-2|TRBJ1-1|NA|NA
TGTGCCAGCAGCCAAGCCGAGGCTGAAGCTTTCTTT
CASSQAEAEAFF
>TRBV25-1|TRBJ2-7|TRBD1|NA
TGTGCCAGCAGTGGCGGGGACAGGGGGTACGAGCAGTACTTC
CASSGGDRGYEQYF
>TRBV5-4|TRBJ2-7|TRBD2|NA
TGTGCCAGCAGCTTGCCCCCGGGACTAGCGGGGAGCGAGCAGTACTTC
CASSLPPGLAGSEQYF
>TRBV12-5|TRBJ1-2|NA|NA
TGTGCTAGTGGGACGGGGCTCCCTAATGGCTACACCTTC
CASGTGLPNGYTF
>TRBV7-2|TRBJ2-2|NA|NA
TGTGCCAGCAGCTTGGACGGCTACACCGGGGAGCTGTTTTTT
CASSLDGYTGELFF